Listed below are T cell receptor beta chains from one sample, sequenced in a study of a mutant IDH1 vaccine in newly diagnosed glioma. Assay used: immunoSEQ multiplex PCR; TCRdb lists only in-frame clones, some missing. Of about 38,000 clones in the sample, 75% to 85% were seen once. Their recognized antigens are unknown. The sequencing used PBMCs, collected from a glioma patient whose treatment included an IDH1 peptide vaccine. These receptors all come from a man aged 35 to 55 with glioma. The CDR3 runs from the conserved cysteine through the conserved F or W. The D gene is left open where the match is weak. Not all rows give a size; the values are once, few, many and, for expanded clones, a class.

clone_size,j_call,d_call,v_call,cdr3_nt,cdr3_aa
.,TRBJ2-2,TRBD1,TRBV5-1,TGCGCCAGCAGCGGCACGGGACAGGGGTTCACCGGGGAGCTGTTTTTT,CASSGTGQGFTGELFF
.,TRBJ2-7,.,TRBV6-5,TGTGCCAGCAGTTCGATCAGGGAACCCTACTACGAGCAGTACTTC,CASSSIREPYYEQYF
.,TRBJ2-7,.,TRBV7-2,TGTGCCAGCAGCTTCCCAGGGGCGCGGGGCTACGAGCAGTACTTC,CASSFPGARGYEQYF
.,TRBJ1-3,.,TRBV7-9,TGTGCCAGCAGCCCCCGGGGAGGCAGTTCGGCCCTTACGGACACCATATATTTT,CASSPRGGSSALTDTIYF
.,TRBJ2-2,TRBD1,TRBV18,TGTGCCAGCTCACCACCTACAGGGGGAAACACCGGGGAGCTGTTTTTT,CASSPPTGGNTGELFF
.,TRBJ1-3,.,TRBV7-8,TGTGCCAGCAGCCCACGACGAGGGCCAAGTGGAAACACCATATATTTT,CASSPRRGPSGNTIYF
.,TRBJ2-5,TRBD2,TRBV2,TGTGCCAGCAGTACAACGGGGGGGCGGGAGACCCAGTACTTC,CASSTTGGRETQYF
few,TRBJ1-4,.,TRBV19,TGTGCCAGTTCGTGGGGGTGGGAAAAACTGTTTTTT,CASSWGWEKLFF
.,TRBJ2-1,.,TRBV5-6,TGTGCCAGCAGCTTGTGGGGGGGGCAGGGAGCTATAGGGCAGTTCTTC,CASSLWGGQGAIGQFF
.,TRBJ1-2,TRBD1,TRBV10-3,TGTGCCATCAGGGGACAGGCCACCCCCGTTTATGGCTACACCTTC,CAIRGQATPVYGYTF
.,TRBJ1-2,TRBD1,TRBV5-1,TGCGCCAGCAGCTCCAGTCCCGGGACAGGGACCTATGGCTACACCTTC,CASSSSPGTGTYGYTF
.,TRBJ2-1,.,TRBV10-2,TGCGCCAGCAGTGACTTCACGACTAGCTCCTACAATGAGCAGTTCTTC,CASSDFTTSSYNEQFF
.,TRBJ1-4,TRBD1,TRBV14,TGTGCCAGCAGCCCTAACAGGGGCCCCTCTGAAAAACTGTTTTTT,CASSPNRGPSEKLFF
.,TRBJ2-3,.,TRBV27,TGTGCCAGCAGTTTGGAAGGGTCCTGGGAAGATACGCAGTATTTT,CASSLEGSWEDTQYF
few,TRBJ1-6,.,TRBV5-4,TGTGCCAGCAGCATGGGGAACACATATGGTAATTCACCCCTCCACTTT,CASSMGNTYGNSPLHF
.,TRBJ2-5,TRBD1,TRBV2,TGTGCCAGCAGTGAAGGGGACAGGGTTGTAGAGACCCAGTACTTC,CASSEGDRVVETQYF
.,TRBJ1-2,.,TRBV2,TGTGCCAGCAGTGAGAAATGGGACGGCAACTATGGCTACACCTTC,CASSEKWDGNYGYTF
.,TRBJ2-5,TRBD2,TRBV5-1,TGCGCCAGCAGGGCGGGGGTCGGGGAGACCCAGTACTTC,CASRAGVGETQYF
.,TRBJ1-2,.,TRBV29-1,TGCAGCGTTGAGGCGGGGACAATCTATGGCTACACCTTC,CSVEAGTIYGYTF
.,TRBJ1-2,TRBD1,TRBV2,TGTGCCAGCAGTGAATGGGACAGGGTTGGCTACACCTTC,CASSEWDRVGYTF
.,TRBJ2-2,.,TRBV5-8,TGTGCCAGCAGCCGAGCCCCCGGGGCCGGGGAGCTGTTTTTT,CASSRAPGAGELFF
few,TRBJ2-7,.,TRBV18,TGTGCCAGCTCACAATCAAACGGTTACGAGCAGTACTTC,CASSQSNGYEQYF
once,TRBJ2-2,.,TRBV25-1,TGTGCCAGCAGTGAATTAGGGCTGAGGGCCATAAACACCGGGGAGCTGTTTTTT,CASSELGLRAINTGELFF
.,TRBJ2-7,TRBD2,TRBV5-1,TGCGCCAGCAGCTTGTTAACTAGCGGGGGTTCAAGCTCCTACGAGCAGTACTTC,CASSLLTSGGSSSYEQYF
.,TRBJ2-6,.,TRBV4-1,TGCGCCAGCAGCCACCCTTTCCGGGCCAACGTCCTGACTTTC,CASSHPFRANVLTF
.,TRBJ2-7,TRBD2,TRBV11-2,TGTGCCAGCAGCTTAGTGCCTAGCGGGGGGGGCGAGCAGTACTTC,CASSLVPSGGGEQYF
.,TRBJ2-7,TRBD1,TRBV2,TGTGCCAGCAGTAACCGGGACAGGGATGAGCAGTACTTC,CASSNRDRDEQYF
.,TRBJ1-1,TRBD1,TRBV18,TGTGCCAGCTCACCACAGGGGGCTACTGAAGCTTTCTTT,CASSPQGATEAFF
.,TRBJ1-6,TRBD1,TRBV7-2,TGTGCCAGCAGCTTACGACAGGGCGGCAGTTCACCCCTCCACTTT,CASSLRQGGSSPLHF
once,TRBJ2-1,TRBD2,TRBV4-1,TGCGCCAGCAGCCGCTCCATAGCGGGGAAGGATGAGCAGTTCTTC,CASSRSIAGKDEQFF
few,TRBJ1-2,TRBD1,TRBV7-9,TGTGCCAGCAGCATCCGGGACAGGGCCGGCTATGGCTACACCTTC,CASSIRDRAGYGYTF
.,TRBJ2-7,TRBD2,TRBV2,TGTGCCAGCAGTTACGGCCCAGCGGGAGCAAACTACGAGCAGTACTTC,CASSYGPAGANYEQYF
.,TRBJ2-1,.,TRBV6-5,TGTGCCAGCAGCCGGGGACTTGCCAATGAGCAGTTCTTC,CASSRGLANEQFF
once,TRBJ2-1,TRBD2,TRBV27,TGTGCCAGCAGTTTATTCCCGGGGGGGCATGAGCAGTTCTTC,CASSLFPGGHEQFF
once,TRBJ2-1,.,TRBV4-2,TGTGCCAGCAGCCAAGATGTCCGAGGGGGGATCCATGAGCAGTTCTTC,CASSQDVRGGIHEQFF
.,TRBJ2-7,TRBD1,TRBV6-5,TGTGCCAGCAGTTACTCCGCAGGGGGCTCCTACGAGCAGTACTTC,CASSYSAGGSYEQYF
.,TRBJ2-6,.,TRBV27,TGTGCCAGCAGTACAGGGTACGGGGTCTCTGGGGCCAACGTCCTGACTTTC,CASSTGYGVSGANVLTF
.,TRBJ2-3,TRBD2,TRBV7-2,TGTGCCAGCAGCTTCCGTGTAGCGGGGACCACAGATACGCAGTATTTT,CASSFRVAGTTDTQYF
once,TRBJ2-1,TRBD1,TRBV2,TGTGCCAGCAGTGGAGGGACAGGGGGCCCTTTCATCTCCTACAATGAGCAGTTCTTC,CASSGGTGGPFISYNEQFF
.,TRBJ2-7,.,TRBV5-1,TGCGCCAGCAAGGGTGACCTAGCCTCCTACGAGCAGTACTTC,CASKGDLASYEQYF
.,TRBJ1-1,TRBD1,TRBV13,TGTGCCAGCAGCTTCCGGGACAGAGTTAACACTGAAGCTTTCTTT,CASSFRDRVNTEAFF